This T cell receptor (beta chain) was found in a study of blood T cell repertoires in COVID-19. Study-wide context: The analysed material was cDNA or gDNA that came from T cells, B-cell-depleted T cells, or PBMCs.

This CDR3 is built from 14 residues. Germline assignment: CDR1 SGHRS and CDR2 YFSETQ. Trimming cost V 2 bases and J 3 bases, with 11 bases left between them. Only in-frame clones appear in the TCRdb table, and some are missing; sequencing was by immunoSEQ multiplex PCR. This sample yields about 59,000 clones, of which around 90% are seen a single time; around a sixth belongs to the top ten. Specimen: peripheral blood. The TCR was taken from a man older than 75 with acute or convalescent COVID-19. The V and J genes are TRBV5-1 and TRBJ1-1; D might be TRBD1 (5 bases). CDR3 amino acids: CASSFRGRDTEAFF. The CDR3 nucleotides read TGCGCCAGCAGCTTTCGGGGGAGGGACACTGAAGCTTTCTTT.